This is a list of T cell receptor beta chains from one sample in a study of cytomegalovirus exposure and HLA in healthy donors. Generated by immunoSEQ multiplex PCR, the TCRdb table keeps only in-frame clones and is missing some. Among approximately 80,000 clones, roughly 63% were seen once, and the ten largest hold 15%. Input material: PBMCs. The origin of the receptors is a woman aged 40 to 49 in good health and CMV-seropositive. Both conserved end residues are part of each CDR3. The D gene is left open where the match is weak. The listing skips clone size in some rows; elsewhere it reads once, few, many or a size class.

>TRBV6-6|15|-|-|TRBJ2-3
CASSAGLAGTDTQYF
TGTGCCAGCAGTGCAGGATTAGCGGGCACAGATACGCAGTATTTT
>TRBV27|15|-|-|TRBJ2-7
CASSATGWGSYEQYF
TGTGCCAGCAGCGCAACAGGGTGGGGATCCTACGAGCAGTACTTC
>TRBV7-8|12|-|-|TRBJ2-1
CASSLTGGGKFF
TGTGCCAGCAGCTTAACGGGTGGAGGGAAGTTCTTC
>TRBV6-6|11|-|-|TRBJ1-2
CASSHTYGYTF
TGTGCCAGCAGTCACACGTATGGCTACACCTTC
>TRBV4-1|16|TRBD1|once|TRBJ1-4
CASSQGKGTDHEKLFF
TGCGCCAGCAGCCAAGGAAAAGGGACAGACCATGAAAAACTGTTTTTT
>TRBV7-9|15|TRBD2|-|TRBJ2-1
CASSLALANYNEQFF
TGTGCCAGCAGCTTAGCACTAGCGAACTACAATGAGCAGTTCTTC
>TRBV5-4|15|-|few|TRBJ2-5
CASYGGERAKETQYF
TGTGCCAGCTACGGTGGCGAGCGGGCGAAAGAGACCCAGTACTTC
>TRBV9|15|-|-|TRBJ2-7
CASSPTPLSSDEQYF
TGTGCCAGCAGCCCCACCCCACTGAGTTCGGACGAGCAGTACTTC
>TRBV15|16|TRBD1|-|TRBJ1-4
CATSTGTATTNEKLFF
TGTGCCACCAGCACCGGGACAGCGACAACTAATGAAAAACTGTTTTTT
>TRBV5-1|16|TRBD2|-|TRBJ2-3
CASSPPSSGSTDTQYF
TGCGCCAGCAGCCCTCCGTCTAGCGGAAGCACAGATACGCAGTATTTT
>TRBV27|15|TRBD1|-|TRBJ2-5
CASSYGQGHGETQYF
TGTGCCAGCAGTTATGGACAGGGGCATGGAGAGACCCAGTACTTC
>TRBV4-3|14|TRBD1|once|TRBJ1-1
CASSHIKGAAEAFF
TGCGCCAGCAGCCACATCAAGGGGGCGGCTGAAGCTTTCTTT
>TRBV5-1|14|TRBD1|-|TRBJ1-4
CASSLVTGEEKLFF
TGCGCCAGCAGCTTGGTGACAGGGGAAGAAAAACTGTTTTTT
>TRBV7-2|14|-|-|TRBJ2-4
CASSLKTGKNIQYF
TGTGCCAGCAGCTTAAAGACAGGCAAAAACATTCAGTACTTC
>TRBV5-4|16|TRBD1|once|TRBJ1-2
CASSMGWTGVNYGYTF
TGTGCCAGCAGCATGGGGTGGACAGGGGTTAACTATGGCTACACCTTC
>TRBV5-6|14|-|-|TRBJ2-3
CASSLQSSTDTQYF
TGTGCCAGCAGCTTACAATCCTCCACAGATACGCAGTATTTT
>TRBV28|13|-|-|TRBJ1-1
CASRRDRDLGAFF
TGTGCCAGCAGGCGGGACCGGGACCTTGGAGCTTTCTTT
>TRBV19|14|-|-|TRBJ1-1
CASSAKGGYTEAFF
TGTGCCAGTAGTGCTAAGGGGGGGTATACTGAAGCTTTCTTT
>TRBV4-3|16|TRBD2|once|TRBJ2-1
CASSQDRSLAGGVQFF
TGCGCCAGCAGCCAAGATCGGTCACTAGCGGGAGGTGTGCAGTTCTTC
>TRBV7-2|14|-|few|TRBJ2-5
CASSQLRGGQTQYF
TGTGCCAGCAGCCAACTTAGGGGGGGGCAGACCCAGTACTTC
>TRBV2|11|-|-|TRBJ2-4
CASKGANIQYF
TGTGCCAGCAAAGGGGCGAACATTCAGTACTTC
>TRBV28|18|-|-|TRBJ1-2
CASSLVHWGESRDYGYTF
TGTGCCAGCAGTTTAGTTCACTGGGGGGAATCTAGGGACTATGGCTACACCTTC
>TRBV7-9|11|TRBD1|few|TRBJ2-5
CASRGGDREYF
TGTGCCAGCAGGGGCGGGGACAGGGAATACTTC
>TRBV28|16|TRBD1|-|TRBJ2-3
CASSLPGTGATDTQYF
TGTGCCAGCAGTTTGCCCGGGACAGGGGCTACAGATACGCAGTATTTT
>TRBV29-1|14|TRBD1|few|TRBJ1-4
CSVTSAGGNEKLFF
TGCAGCGTTACGTCCGCAGGGGGAAATGAAAAACTGTTTTTT
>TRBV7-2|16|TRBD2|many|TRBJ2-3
CASSPVGLAGADTQYF
TGTGCCAGCAGCCCGGTGGGGCTAGCGGGAGCAGATACGCAGTATTTT
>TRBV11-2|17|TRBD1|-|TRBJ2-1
CASSLDAPRQGPNEQFF
TGTGCCAGCAGCTTAGACGCCCCGCGACAGGGGCCCAATGAGCAGTTCTTC
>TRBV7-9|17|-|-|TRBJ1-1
CASRTSGTGGTNTEAFF
TGTGCCAGCAGAACAAGCGGGACGGGAGGGACCAACACTGAAGCTTTCTTT
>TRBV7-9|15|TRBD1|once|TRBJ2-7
CASSQGQGSNFEQYF
TGTGCCAGCAGCCAAGGACAGGGAAGTAATTTCGAGCAGTACTTC
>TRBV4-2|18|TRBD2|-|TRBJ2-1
CASTPSSGTQHSYNEQFF
TGTGCCAGCACCCCCTCTAGCGGGACTCAACACTCCTACAATGAGCAGTTCTTC
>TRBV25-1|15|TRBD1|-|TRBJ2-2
CASSFGQGGREELFF
TGTGCCAGCAGTTTTGGACAGGGAGGTCGAGAGGAGCTGTTTTTT
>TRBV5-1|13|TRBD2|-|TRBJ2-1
CASRIAGANEQFF
TGCGCCAGCAGGATAGCGGGAGCAAATGAGCAGTTCTTC
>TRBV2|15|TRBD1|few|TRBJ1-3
CASSDQGVRGNTIYF
TGTGCCAGCAGTGACCAGGGGGTTCGCGGAAACACCATATATTTT
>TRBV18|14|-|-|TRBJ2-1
CASSPRQPPNEQFF
TGTGCCAGCTCACCGAGACAGCCACCAAATGAGCAGTTCTTC
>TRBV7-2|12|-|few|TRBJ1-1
CASSRLKGLSFF
TGTGCCAGCAGCCGCCTTAAGGGGTTGTCTTTCTTT
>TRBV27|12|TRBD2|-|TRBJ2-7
CATGGLHYEQYF
TGTGCCACGGGAGGGCTCCACTACGAGCAGTACTTC
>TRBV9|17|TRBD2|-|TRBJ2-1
CASSVATGIGGRGEQFF
TGTGCCAGCAGCGTAGCTACGGGGATTGGCGGGAGGGGTGAGCAGTTCTTC
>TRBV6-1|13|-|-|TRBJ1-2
CASSETFFYGYTF
TGTGCCAGCAGTGAGACATTCTTCTATGGCTACACCTTC
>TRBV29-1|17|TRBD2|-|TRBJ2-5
CSVDGVRGGPTQETQYF
TGCAGCGTTGACGGGGTTCGGGGGGGCCCGACCCAAGAGACCCAGTACTTC
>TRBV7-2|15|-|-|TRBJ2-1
CASSSGQVGNNEQFF
TGTGCCAGCAGCTCCGGACAAGTAGGAAACAATGAGCAGTTCTTC
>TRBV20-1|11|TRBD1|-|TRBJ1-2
CSARVAPGQVF
TGCAGTGCTAGAGTTGCTCCCGGACAGGTCTTC
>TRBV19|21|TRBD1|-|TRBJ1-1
CASIATRDRGSDLSGRYEAFF
TGTGCCAGTATAGCAACGCGGGACAGGGGGAGTGACTTGAGTGGTCGATATGAAGCTTTCTTT
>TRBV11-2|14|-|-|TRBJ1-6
CASSSGQGNSPLHF
TGTGCCAGCAGCTCAGGTCAGGGTAATTCACCCCTCCACTTT
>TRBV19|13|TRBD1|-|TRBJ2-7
CASSSVQGDEQYF
TGTGCCAGTAGTAGCGTACAGGGGGACGAGCAGTACTTC
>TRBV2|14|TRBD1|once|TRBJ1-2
CASSDRGSGYGYTF
TGTGCCAGCAGCGACAGGGGCTCTGGCTATGGCTACACCTTC
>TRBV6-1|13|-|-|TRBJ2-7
CASTPRVGYEQYF
TGTGCCAGCACCCCCAGGGTCGGGTACGAGCAGTACTTC